The clone carrying this T cell receptor (beta chain) has just one count. Original processing notes: Scientists estimated how many nucleated cells there were by amplifying reference gene primers. Profiling relied on immunoSEQ multiplex PCR, and the TCRdb table lists in-frame clones only, not all of them. From that table come the V and J calls and clone size; the DNA was used to work out D and trimming. The sample contains just under 90,000 clones, roughly 78% of which appear only once. The sample belongs to a study of blood T cell repertoires in COVID-19. Study-level background: The samples span acute and convalescent COVID-19 from the United States, Italy and Spain. T cells, B-cell-depleted T cells, or PBMCs provided the cDNA or gDNA that served as material.

The CDR3 spans 14 residues. The ends were cut back, 5 bases at V and 7 bases at J, with 14 bases in the middle. The germline gives CDR1 MNHEY, CDR2 SVGAGI. This TCR derives from a woman of 80 years or more with acute or convalescent COVID-19. The sample taken for sequencing was peripheral blood. The V gene is TRBV6-5, the J gene TRBJ1-4; D unresolved. DNA of the CDR3: TGTGCCAGCAGTCCCAGGAGGCCGACTGAAAAACTGTTTTTT. It specifies CASSPRRPTEKLFF.